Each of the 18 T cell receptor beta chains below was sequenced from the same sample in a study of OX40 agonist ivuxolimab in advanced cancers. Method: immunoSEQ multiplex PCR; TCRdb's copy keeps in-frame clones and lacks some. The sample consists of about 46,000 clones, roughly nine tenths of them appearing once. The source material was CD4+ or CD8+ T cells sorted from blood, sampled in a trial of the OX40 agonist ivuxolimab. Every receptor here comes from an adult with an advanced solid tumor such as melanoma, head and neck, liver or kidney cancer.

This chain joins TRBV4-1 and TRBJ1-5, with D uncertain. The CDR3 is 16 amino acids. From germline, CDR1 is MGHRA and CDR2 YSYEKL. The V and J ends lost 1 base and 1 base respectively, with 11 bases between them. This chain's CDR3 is CASSQVPRVSNQPQHF. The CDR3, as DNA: TGCGCCAGCAGCCAAGTTCCACGGGTAAGCAATCAGCCCCAGCATTTT.

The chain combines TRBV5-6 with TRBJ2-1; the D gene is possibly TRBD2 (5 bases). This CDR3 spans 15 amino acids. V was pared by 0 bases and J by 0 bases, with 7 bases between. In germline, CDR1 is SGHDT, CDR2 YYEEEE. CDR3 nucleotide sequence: TGTGCCAGCAGCTTGGGAAGCGGCTCCTACAATGAGCAGTTCTTC. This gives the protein CASSLGSGSYNEQFF. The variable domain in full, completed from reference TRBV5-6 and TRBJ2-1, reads DAGVTQSPTHLIKTRGQQVTLRCSPKSGHDTVSWYQQALGQGPQFIFQYYEEEERQRGNFPDRFSGHQFPNYSSELNVNALLLGDSALYLCASSLGSGSYNEQFFGPGTRLTVL.

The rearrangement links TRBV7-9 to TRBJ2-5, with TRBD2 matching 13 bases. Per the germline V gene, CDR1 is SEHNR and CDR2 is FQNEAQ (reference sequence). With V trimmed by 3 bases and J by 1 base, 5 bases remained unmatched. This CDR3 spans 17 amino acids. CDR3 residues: CASSLTSGGNFQETQYF. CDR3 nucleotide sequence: TGTGCCAGCAGCTTGACTAGCGGGGGGAATTTCCAAGAGACCCAGTACTTC.

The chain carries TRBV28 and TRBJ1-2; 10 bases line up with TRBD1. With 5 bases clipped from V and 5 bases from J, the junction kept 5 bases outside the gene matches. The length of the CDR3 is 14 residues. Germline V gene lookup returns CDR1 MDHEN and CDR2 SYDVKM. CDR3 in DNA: TGTGCCAGCAGTGACAGGGGGCGCATGTATGGCTACACCTTC. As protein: CASSDRGRMYGYTF.

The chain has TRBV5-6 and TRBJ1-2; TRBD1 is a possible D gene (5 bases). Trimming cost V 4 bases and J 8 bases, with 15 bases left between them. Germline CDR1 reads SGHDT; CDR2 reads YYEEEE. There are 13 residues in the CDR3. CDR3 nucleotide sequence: TGTGCCAGCAGCCCGGTTGGGGACCGGGGCTACACCTTC. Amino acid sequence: CASSPVGDRGYTF.

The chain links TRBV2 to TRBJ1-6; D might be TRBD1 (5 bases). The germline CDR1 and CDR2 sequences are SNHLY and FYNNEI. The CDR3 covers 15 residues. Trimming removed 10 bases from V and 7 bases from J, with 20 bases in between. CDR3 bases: TGTGCCACCATCTCCGTTTCGGGGCTAAATTCACCCCTCCACTTT. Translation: CATISVSGLNSPLHF.

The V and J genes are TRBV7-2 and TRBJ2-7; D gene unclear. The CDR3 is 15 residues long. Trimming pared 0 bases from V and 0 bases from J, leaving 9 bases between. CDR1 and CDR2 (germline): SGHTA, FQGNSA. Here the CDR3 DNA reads TGTGCCAGCAGCTTAGCTCCAGGCAGCTCCTACGAGCAGTACTTC. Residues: CASSLAPGSSYEQYF.

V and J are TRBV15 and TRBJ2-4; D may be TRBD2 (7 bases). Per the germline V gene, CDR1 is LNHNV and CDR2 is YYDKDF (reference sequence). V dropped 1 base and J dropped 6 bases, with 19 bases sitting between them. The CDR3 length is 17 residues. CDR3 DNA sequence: TGTGCCACCAGCAGAGCTGAAGGGGGGGGGCGGATAAACATTCAGTACTTC. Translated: CATSRAEGGGRINIQYF.

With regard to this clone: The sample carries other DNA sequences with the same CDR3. CDR3 nucleotides: TGCGCCAGCAGCCTCGGGGGGAGGGGCACAGATACGCAGTATTTT. Protein product: CASSLGGRGTDTQYF. The chain employs TRBV4-1 and TRBJ2-3, with 7 bases matching TRBD2. The CDR3 sequence is 15 residues long. Trimming took 4 bases from V and 1 from J; bases not matched to a gene: 5. CDR1 and CDR2 (germline): MGHRA, YSYEKL.

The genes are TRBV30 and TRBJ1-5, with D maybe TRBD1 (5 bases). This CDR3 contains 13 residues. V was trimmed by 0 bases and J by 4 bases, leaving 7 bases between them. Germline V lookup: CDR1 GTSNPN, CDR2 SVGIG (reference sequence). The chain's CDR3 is CAWSVQVNQPQHF. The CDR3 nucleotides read TGTGCCTGGAGTGTACAGGTTAATCAGCCCCAGCATTTT. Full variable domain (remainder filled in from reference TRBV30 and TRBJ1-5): SQTIHQWPATLVQPVGSPLSLECTVEGTSNPNLYWYRQAAGRGLQLLFYSVGIGQISSEVPQNLSASRPQDRQFILSSKKLLLSDSGFYLCAWSVQVNQPQHFGDGTRLSIL.

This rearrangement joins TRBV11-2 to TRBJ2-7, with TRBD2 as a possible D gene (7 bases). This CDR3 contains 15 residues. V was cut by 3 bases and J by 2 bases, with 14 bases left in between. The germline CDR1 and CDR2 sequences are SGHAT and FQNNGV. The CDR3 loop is CASSLAGAGTYEQYF. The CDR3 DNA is TGTGCCAGCAGCTTGGCGGGGGCCGGTACCTACGAGCAGTACTTC. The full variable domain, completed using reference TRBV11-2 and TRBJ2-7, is EAGVAQSPRYKIIEKRQSVAFWCNPISGHATLYWYQQILGQGPKLLIQFQNNGVVDDSQLPKDRFSAERLKGVDSTLKIQPAKLEDSAVYLCASSLAGAGTYEQYFGPGTRLTVT.

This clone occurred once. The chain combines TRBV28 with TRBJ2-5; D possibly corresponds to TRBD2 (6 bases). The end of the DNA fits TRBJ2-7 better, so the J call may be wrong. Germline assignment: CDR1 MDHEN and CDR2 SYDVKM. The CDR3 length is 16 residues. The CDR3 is CASSPRLGILAYEQYF. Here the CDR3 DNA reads TGTGCCAGCAGTCCCAGACTAGGCATCCTCGCCTACGAGCAGTACTTC.

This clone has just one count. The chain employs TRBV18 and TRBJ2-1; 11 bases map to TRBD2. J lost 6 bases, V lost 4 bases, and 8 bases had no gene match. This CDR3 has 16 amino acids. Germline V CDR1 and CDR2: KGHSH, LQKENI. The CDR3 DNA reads TGTGCCAGCTCACTTGAAAGGACTAGCGGGTCCAATGAGCAGTTCTTC. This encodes CASSLERTSGSNEQFF.

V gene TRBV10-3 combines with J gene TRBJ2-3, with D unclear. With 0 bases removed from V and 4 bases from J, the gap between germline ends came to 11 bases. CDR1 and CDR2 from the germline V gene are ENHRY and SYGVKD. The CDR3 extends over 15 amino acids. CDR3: CAISESSEAADTQYF. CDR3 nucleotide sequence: TGTGCCATCAGTGAGTCTTCAGAGGCGGCAGATACGCAGTATTTT.

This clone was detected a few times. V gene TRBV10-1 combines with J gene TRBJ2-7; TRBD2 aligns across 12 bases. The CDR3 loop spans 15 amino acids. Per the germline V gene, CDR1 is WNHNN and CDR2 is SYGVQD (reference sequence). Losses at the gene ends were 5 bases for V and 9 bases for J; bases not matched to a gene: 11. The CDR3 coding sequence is TGCGCCAGCAGTAACGGACTAGCGGGATCGGGTTGGCAGTACTTC. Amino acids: CASSNGLAGSGWQYF.

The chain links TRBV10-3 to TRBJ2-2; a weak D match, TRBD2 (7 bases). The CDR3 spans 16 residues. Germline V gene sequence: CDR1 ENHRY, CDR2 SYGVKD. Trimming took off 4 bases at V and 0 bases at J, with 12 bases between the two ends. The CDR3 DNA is TGTGCCATCAGTGGTGAGGGGGGGACGAACACCGGGGAGCTGTTTTTT. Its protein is CAISGEGGTNTGELFF.

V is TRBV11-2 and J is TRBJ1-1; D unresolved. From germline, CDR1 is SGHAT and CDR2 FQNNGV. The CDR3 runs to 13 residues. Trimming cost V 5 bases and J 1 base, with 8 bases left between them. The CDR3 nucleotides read TGTGCCAGCAGCCAGGTTCCGAACACTGAAGCTTTCTTT. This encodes CASSQVPNTEAFF.

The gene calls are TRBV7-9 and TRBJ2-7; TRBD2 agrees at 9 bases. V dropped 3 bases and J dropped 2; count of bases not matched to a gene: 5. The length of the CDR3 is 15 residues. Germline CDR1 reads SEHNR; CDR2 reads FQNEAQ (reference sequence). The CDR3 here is CASSLGLAGTYEQYF. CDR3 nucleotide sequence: TGTGCCAGCAGCTTGGGCCTAGCGGGGACCTACGAGCAGTACTTC.